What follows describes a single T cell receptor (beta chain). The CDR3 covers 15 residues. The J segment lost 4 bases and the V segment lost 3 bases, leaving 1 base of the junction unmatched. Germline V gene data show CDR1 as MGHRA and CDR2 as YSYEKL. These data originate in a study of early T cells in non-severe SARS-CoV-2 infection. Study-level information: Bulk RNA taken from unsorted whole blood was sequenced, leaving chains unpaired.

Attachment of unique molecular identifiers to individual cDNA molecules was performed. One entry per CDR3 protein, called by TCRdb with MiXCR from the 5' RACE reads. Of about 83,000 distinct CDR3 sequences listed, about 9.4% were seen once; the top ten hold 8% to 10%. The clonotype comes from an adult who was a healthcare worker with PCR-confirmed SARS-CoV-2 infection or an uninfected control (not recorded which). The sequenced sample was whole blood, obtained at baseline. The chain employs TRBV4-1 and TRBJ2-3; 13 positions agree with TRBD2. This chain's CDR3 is CASSHGLAGADTQYF. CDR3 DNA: TGCGCCAGCAGCCATGGACTAGCGGGAGCAGATACGCAGTATTTT.